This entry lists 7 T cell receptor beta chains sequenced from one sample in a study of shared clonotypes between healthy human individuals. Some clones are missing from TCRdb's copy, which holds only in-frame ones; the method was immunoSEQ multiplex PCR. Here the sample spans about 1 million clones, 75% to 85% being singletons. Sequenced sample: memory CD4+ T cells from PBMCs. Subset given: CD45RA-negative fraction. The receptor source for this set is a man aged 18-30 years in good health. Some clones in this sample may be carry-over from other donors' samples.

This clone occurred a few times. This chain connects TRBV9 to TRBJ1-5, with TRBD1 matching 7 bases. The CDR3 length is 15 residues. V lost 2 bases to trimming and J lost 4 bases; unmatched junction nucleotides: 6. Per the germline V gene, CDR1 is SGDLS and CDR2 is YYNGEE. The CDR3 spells CASSVDGTANQPQHF. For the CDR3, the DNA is TGTGCCAGCAGCGTCGACGGGACAGCTAATCAGCCCCAGCATTTT.

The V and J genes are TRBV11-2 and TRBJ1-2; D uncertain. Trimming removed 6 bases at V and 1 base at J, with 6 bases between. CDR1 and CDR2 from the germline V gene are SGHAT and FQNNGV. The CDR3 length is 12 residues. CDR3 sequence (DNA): TGTGCCAGCAGTGGAGTTAACTATGGCTACACCTTC. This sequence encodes CASSGVNYGYTF.

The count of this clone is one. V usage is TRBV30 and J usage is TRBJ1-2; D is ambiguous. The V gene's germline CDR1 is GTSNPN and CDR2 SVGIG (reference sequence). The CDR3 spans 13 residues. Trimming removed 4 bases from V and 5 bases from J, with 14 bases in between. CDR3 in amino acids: CAWNGIPRYGYTF. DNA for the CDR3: TGTGCCTGGAACGGAATACCGCGATATGGCTACACCTTC.

In DNA, the CDR3 is TGTGCCAGCTCACCCGAGACAGGGGGCGCGGGCAATCAGCCCCAGCATTTT. Its translation: CASSPETGGAGNQPQHF. The rearrangement links TRBV18 to TRBJ1-5, with TRBD1 matching over 10 bases. Trimming removed 3 bases from V and 2 bases from J; junction bases left unmatched: 7. The CDR3 loop spans 17 amino acids. Germline V lookup: CDR1 KGHSH, CDR2 LQKENI.

The CDR3: CASGRAGGTDTQYF. The CDR3 nucleotides read TGTGCCAGCGGGAGGGCCGGTGGCACAGATACGCAGTATTTT. V is TRBV6-1 and J is TRBJ2-3, with 7 bases fitting TRBD2. The CDR3 length is 14 residues. CDR1 and CDR2 from the germline V gene are MNHNS and SASEGT. The junction had 6 bases not matched to a gene; V was cut back by 8 bases and J by 1 base.

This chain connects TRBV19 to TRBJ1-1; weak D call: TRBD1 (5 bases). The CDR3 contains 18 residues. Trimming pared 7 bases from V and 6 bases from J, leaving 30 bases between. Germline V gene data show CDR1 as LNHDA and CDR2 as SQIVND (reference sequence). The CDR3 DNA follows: TGTGCCAGTACCCCCACCCCTGGACAAATGTGGAAGTTCGCTGAAGCTTTCTTT. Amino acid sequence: CASTPTPGQMWKFAEAFF. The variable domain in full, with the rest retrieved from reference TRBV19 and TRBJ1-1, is DGGITQSPKYLFRKEGQNVTLSCEQNLNHDAMYWYRQDPGQGLRLIYYSQIVNDFQKGDIAEGYSVSREKKESFPLTVTSAQKNPTAFYLCASTPTPGQMWKFAEAFFGQGTRLTVV.

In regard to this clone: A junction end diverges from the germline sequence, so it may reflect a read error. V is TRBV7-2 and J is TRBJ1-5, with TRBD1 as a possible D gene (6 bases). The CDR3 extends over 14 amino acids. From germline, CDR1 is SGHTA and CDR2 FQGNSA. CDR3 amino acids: CASSLRGGSQTQHF. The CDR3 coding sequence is TGTGCCAGCAGCTTAAGGGGGGGTAGTCAGACCCAGCATTTT.